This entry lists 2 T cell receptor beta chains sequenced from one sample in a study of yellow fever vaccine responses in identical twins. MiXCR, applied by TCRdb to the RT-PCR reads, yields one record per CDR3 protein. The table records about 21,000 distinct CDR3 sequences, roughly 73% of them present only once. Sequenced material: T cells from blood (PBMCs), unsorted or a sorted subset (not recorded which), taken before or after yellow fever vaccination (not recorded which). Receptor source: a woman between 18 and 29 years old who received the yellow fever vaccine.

DNA for the CDR3: TGTGCCAGCAGTGATAGGGCTAGCGGGGAGCAGTTCTTC. Its protein product is CASSDRASGEQFF. The chain is built from TRBV2 and TRBJ2-1; 8 nucleotides line up with TRBD2. The J segment lost 10 bases and the V segment lost 3 bases, leaving 5 bases of the junction unmatched. In germline, CDR1 is SNHLY, CDR2 FYNNEI. The CDR3 covers 13 residues.

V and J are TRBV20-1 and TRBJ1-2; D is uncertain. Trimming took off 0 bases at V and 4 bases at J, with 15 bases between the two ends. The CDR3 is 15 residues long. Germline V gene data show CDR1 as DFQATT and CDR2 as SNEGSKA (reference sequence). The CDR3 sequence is CSARDFPSRGYGYTF. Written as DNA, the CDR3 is TGCAGTGCTAGAGATTTCCCGTCTCGAGGCTATGGCTACACCTTC.